This T cell receptor (beta chain) was sequenced during a study of read filtering for tumor transcriptome and immune sequencing. Ten or more counts support this clonotype. From approximately 430 ng of RNA, a library with molecular barcoded alpha/delta and beta/gamma adaptors was made. MiXCR, applied by TCRdb to the reads, yields one record per CDR3 protein. Of more than 100,000 distinct CDR3 sequences listed, roughly 13% are singletons. The CDR3 length is 16 residues. Germline CDR1 and CDR2: MNHEY and SVGEGT. Trimming at V came to 5 bases and at J to 0 bases, leaving 7 bases not matched to a gene. This sequence originates from a donor aged 40 or older with multiple myeloma. The gene calls are TRBV6-2 or TRBV6-3 and TRBJ2-1; 7 bases match TRBD1. Sample: a population of CD138-negative cells sorted from bone marrow. This CDR3 reads CASSRDRDRSYNEQFF. The CDR3 nucleotides read TGTGCCAGCAGTCGAGACAGGGACCGCTCCTACAATGAGCAGTTCTTC.